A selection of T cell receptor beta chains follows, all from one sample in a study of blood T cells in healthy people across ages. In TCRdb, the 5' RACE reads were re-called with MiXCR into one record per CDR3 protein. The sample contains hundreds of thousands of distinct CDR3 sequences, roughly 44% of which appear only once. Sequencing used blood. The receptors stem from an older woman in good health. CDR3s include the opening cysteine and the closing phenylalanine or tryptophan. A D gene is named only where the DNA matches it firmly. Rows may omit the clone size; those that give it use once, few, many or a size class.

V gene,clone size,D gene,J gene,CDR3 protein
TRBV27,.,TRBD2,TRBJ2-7,CASSATGLAGGRPYEQYF
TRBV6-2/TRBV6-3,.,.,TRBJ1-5,CASSYDLGGNQPQHF
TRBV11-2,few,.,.,CASNLGGYNEQYF
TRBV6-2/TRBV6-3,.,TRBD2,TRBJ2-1,CASSYGLAGGQFF
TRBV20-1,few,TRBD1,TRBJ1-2,CSIGTGGRSYTF
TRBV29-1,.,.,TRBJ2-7,CSVEDLGGLGNEQYF
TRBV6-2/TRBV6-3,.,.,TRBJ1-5,CASSYSQGRTQPQHF
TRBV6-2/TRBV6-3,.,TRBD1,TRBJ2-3,CASSYRTDRDNTDTQYF
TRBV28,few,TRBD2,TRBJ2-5,CASSFIGSGGEQYF
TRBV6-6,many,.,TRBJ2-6,CASSGMTGRPPSGANVLTF
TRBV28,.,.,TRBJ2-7,CASSFLWVSYEQYF
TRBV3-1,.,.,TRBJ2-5,CASSQDLARETQYF
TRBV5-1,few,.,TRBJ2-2,CASSLDGGGITGELFF
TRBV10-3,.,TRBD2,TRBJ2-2,CAINREGDVTGELFF
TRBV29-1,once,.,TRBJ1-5,CSVTLTDNQPQHF
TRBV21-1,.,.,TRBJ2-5,CASRGITDQETQYF
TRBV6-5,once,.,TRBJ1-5,CASTRGHNQPQHF
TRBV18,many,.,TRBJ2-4,CASSPQRTVSLAKNIQYF
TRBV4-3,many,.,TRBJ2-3,CASSPVLVKGADTQYF
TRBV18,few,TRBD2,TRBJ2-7,CASSPQTGLAAYEQYF
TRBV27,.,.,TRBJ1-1,CASSLGVVGGTEAFF
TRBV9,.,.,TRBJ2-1,CASSVGGTPYNKQFF
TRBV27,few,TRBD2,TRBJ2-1,CASSLAGGPRNEQFF
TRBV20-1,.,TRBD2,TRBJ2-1,CSASIAGGKHEQFF
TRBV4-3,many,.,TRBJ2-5,CASSQAGGGKETQYF
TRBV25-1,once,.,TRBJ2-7,CASSDSRTLPNEQYF
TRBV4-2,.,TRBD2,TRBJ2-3,CASSQALAGATDTQYF
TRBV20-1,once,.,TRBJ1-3,CSARKVKVGNTIYF
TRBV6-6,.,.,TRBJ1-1,CASSYETGQKGTEAFF
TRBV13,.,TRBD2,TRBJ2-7,CASSLGTSGGNEQYF
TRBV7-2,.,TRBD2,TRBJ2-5,CASSFRLAGGETQYF
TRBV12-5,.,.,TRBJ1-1,CASGLWPPAGDTEAFF
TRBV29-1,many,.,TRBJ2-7,CSVQNGEQYF
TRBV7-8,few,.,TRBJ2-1,CASSLDRENSYNEQFF
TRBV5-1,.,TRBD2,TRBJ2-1,CASGPIAGSYKEQFF
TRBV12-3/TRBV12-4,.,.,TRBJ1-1,CASSRTTGAEAFF
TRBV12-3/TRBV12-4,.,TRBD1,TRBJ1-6,CASSSRTGHSPLHF
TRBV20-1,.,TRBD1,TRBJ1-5,CSARTGGVRQPQHF
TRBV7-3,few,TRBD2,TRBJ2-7,CASREVGIYEQYF
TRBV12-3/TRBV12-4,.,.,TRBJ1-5,CASSLGRKIQPQHF
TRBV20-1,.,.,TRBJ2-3,CSYPLFTDTQYF